The present T cell receptor (beta chain) was sequenced within a study of OX40 agonist ivuxolimab in advanced cancers. Overall study results and limits: Expanded clones were, on average, more numerous among CD8+ T cells than CD4+. CD4+ and CD8+ blood T cells expanded clonally by week 6 at 0.1 to 3.0 mg/kg.

As to this clone: What it recognizes is unknown.

Per germline, CDR1 PRHDT and CDR2 FYEKMQ (reference sequence). V was shortened by 7 bases and J by 5 bases, with 11 bases between the two germline ends. The CDR3 has 12 residues. Assay used: immunoSEQ multiplex PCR; TCRdb lists only in-frame clones, some missing. The sample includes about 82,000 clones, about 90% of them seen just once. This receptor was identified in an adult with an advanced solid tumor such as melanoma, head and neck, liver or kidney cancer. The chain combines TRBV13 with TRBJ1-1, with a tentative D call TRBD1 (5 bases). Sequences were derived from CD4+ or CD8+ T cells sorted from blood, sampled in a trial of the OX40 agonist ivuxolimab. The CDR3 DNA reads as TGTGCCAGCACCTTGGGGCGGACTGAAGCTTTCTTT. Residues: CASTLGRTEAFF.